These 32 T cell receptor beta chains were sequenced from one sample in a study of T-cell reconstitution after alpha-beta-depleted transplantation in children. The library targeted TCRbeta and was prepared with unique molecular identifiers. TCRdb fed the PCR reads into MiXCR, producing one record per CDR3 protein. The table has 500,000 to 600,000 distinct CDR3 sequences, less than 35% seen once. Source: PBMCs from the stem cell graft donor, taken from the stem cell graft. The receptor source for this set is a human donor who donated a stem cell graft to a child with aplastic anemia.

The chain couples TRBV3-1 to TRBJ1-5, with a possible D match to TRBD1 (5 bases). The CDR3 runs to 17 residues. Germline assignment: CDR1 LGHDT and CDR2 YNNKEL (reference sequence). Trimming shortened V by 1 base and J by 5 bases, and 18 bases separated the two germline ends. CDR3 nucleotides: TGTGCCAGCAGCCAAGCGGGGGTGGGCAGGCTTCATCAGCCCCAGCATTTT. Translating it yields CASSQAGVGRLHQPQHF.

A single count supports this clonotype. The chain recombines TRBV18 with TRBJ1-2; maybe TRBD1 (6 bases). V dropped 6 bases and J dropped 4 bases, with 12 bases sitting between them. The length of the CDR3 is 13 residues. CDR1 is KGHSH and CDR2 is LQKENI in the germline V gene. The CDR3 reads CASSDRRLYGYTF. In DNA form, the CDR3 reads TGTGCCAGCTCCGACAGGCGTCTCTATGGCTACACCTTC.

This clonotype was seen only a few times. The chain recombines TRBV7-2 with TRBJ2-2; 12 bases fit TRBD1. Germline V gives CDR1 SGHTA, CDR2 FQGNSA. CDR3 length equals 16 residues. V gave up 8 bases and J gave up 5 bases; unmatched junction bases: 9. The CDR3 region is CASGTGGARVTGELFF. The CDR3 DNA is TGTGCCAGCGGGACAGGGGGCGCCAGGGTGACCGGGGAGCTGTTTTTT. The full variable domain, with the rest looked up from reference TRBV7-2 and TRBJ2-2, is GAGVSQSPSNKVTEKGKDVELRCDPISGHTALYWYRQSLGQGLEFLIYFQGNSAPDKSGLPSDRFSAERTGGSVSTLTIQRTQQEDSAVYLCASGTGGARVTGELFFGEGSRLTVL.

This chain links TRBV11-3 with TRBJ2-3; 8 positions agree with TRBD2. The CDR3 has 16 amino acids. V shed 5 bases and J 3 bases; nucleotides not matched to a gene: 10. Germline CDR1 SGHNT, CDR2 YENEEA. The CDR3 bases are TGTGCCAGCAGCCCCCACCTAGCGGGTAGTACAGATACGCAGTATTTT. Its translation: CASSPHLAGSTDTQYF. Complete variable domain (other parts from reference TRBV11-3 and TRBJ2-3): EAGVVQSPRYKIIEKKQPVAFWCNPISGHNTLYWYLQNLGQGPELLIRYENEEAVDDSQLPKDRFSAERLKGVDSTLKIQPAELGDSAVYLCASSPHLAGSTDTQYFGPGTRLTVL.

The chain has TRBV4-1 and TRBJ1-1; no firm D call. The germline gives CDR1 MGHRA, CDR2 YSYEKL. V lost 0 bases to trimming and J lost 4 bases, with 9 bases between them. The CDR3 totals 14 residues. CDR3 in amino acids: CASSQDPGVTEAFF. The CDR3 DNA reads TGCGCCAGCAGCCAAGATCCTGGGGTCACTGAAGCTTTCTTT.

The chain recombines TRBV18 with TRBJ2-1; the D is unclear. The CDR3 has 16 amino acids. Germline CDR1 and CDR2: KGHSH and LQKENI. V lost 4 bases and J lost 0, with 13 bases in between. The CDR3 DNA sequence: TGTGCCAGCTCACTGCTTAGGGCGGACTCCTACAATGAGCAGTTCTTC. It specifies CASSLLRADSYNEQFF.

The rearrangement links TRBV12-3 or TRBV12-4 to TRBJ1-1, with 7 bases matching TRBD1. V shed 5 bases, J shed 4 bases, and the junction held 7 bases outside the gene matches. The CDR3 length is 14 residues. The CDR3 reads CASSPQTGFTEAFF. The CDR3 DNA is TGTGCCAGCAGTCCCCAGACAGGGTTCACTGAAGCTTTCTTT.

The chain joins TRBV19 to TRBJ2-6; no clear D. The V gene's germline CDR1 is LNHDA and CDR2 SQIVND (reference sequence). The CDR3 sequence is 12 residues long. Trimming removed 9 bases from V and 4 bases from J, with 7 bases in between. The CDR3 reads CASTTGANVLTF. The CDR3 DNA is TGTGCCAGCACGACGGGGGCCAACGTCCTGACTTTC.

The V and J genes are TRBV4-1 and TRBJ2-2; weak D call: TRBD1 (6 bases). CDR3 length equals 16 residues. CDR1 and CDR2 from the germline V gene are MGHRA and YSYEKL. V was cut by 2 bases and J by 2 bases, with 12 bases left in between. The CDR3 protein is CASSQMGAVNTGELFF. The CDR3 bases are TGCGCCAGCAGCCAAATGGGGGCCGTCAACACCGGGGAGCTGTTTTTT.

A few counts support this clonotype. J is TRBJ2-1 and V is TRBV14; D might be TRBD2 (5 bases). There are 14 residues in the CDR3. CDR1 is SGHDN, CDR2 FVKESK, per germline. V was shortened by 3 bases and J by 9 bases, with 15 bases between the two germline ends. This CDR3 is CASSHIANEGEQFF. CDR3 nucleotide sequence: TGTGCCAGCAGCCATATCGCGAACGAGGGTGAGCAGTTCTTC.

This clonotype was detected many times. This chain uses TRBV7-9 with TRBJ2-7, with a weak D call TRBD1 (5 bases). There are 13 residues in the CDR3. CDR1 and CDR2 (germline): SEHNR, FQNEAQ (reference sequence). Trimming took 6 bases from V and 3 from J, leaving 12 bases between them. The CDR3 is CASSLGQNYEQYF. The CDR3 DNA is TGTGCCAGCAGTTTGGGGCAGAACTACGAGCAGTACTTC.

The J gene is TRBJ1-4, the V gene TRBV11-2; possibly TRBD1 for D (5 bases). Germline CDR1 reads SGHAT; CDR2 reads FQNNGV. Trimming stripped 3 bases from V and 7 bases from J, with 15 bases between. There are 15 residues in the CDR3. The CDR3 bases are TGTGCCAGCAGCTTTCTGGCAGGGTCAGCTGAAAAACTGTTTTTT. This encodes CASSFLAGSAEKLFF.

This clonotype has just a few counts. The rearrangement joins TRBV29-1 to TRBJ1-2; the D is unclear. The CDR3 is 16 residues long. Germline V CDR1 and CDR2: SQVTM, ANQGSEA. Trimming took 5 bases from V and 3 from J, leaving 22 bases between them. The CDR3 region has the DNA TGCAGCGTTCACCGAGGAGGGCTGGGAGTCGACTATGGCTACACCTTC. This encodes CSVHRGGLGVDYGYTF.

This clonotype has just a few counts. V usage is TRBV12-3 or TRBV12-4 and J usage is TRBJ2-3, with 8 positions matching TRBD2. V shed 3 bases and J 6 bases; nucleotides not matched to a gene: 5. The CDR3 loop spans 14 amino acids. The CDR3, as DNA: TGTGCCAGCAGTTTCGGGAGGGCCGGGGATACGCAGTATTTT. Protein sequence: CASSFGRAGDTQYF.

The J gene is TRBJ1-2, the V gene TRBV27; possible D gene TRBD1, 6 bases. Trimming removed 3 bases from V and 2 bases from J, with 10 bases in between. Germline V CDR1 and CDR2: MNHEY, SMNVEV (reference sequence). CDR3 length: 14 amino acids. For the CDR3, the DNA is TGTGCCAGCAGTTTTCGCAGGGGAAACTATGGCTACACCTTC. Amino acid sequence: CASSFRRGNYGYTF.

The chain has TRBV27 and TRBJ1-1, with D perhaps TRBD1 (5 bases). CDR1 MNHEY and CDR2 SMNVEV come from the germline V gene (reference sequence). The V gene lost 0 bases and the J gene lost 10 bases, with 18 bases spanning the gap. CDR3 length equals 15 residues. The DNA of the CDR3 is TGTGCCAGCAGTTTATCGTTCCGAGGGGCGGGGGGAGCTTTCTTT. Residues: CASSLSFRGAGGAFF.

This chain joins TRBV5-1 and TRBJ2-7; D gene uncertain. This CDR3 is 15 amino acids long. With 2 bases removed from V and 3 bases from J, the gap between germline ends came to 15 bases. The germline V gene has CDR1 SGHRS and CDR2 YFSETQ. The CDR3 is CASSLTGPRDYEQYV. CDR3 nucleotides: TGCGCCAGCAGCTTAACGGGCCCAAGGGACTACGAGCAGTACGTC.

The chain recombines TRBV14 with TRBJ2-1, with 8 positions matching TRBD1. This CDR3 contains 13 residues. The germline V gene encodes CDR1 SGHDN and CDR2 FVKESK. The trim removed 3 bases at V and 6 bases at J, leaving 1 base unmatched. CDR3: CASSQDRANEQFF. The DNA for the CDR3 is TGTGCCAGCAGCCAGGACAGGGCCAATGAGCAGTTCTTC. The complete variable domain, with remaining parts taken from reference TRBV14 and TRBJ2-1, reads EAGVTQFPSHSVIEKGQTVTLRCDPISGHDNLYWYRRVMGKEIKFLLHFVKESKQDESGMPNNRFLAERTGGTYSTLKVQPAELEDSGVYFCASSQDRANEQFFGPGTRLTVL.

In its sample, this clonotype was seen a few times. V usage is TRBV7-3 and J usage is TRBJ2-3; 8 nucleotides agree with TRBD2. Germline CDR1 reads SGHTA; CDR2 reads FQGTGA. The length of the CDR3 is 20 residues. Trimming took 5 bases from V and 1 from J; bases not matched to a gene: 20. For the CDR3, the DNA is TGTGCCAGCAGCGCCAAGGCCTACATGGCGGGAGGATTTGGCACAGATACGCAGTATTTT. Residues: CASSAKAYMAGGFGTDTQYF.

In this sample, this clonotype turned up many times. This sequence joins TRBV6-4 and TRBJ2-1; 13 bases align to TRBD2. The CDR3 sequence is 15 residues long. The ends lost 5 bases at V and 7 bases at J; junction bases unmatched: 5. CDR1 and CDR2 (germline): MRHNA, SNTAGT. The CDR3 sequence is CASSLLAGGKNEQFF. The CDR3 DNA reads TGTGCCAGCAGTCTACTAGCGGGAGGGAAGAATGAGCAGTTCTTC.

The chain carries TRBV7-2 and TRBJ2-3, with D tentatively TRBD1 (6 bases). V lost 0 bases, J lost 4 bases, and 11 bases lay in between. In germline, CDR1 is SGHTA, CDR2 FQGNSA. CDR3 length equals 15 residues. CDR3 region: CASSLAAGGADTQYF. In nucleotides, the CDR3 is TGTGCCAGCAGCTTAGCGGCTGGGGGCGCAGATACGCAGTATTTT. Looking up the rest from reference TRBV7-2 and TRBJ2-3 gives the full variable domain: GAGVSQSPSNKVTEKGKDVELRCDPISGHTALYWYRQSLGQGLEFLIYFQGNSAPDKSGLPSDRFSAERTGGSVSTLTIQRTQQEDSAVYLCASSLAAGGADTQYFGPGTRLTVL.

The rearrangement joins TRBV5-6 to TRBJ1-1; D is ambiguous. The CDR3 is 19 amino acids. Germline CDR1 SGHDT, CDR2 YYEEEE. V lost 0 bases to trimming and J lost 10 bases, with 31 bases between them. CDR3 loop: CASSLGLSGDNLFLSRAFF. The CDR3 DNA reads TGTGCCAGCAGCTTGGGATTGTCAGGAGACAATTTATTTCTATCGCGAGCTTTCTTT. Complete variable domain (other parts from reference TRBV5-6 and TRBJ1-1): DAGVTQSPTHLIKTRGQQVTLRCSPKSGHDTVSWYQQALGQGPQFIFQYYEEEERQRGNFPDRFSGHQFPNYSSELNVNALLLGDSALYLCASSLGLSGDNLFLSRAFFGQGTRLTVV.

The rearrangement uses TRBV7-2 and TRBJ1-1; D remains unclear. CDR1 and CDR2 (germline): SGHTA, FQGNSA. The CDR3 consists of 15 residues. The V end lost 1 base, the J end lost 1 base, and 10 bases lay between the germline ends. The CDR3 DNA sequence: TGTGCCAGCAGCTTAGGGAGTCCACAGAACACTGAAGCTTTCTTT. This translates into CASSLGSPQNTEAFF.

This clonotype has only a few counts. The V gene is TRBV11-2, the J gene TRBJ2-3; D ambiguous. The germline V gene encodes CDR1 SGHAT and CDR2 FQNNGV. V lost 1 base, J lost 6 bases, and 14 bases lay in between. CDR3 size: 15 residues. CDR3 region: CASSLVVSPRDTQYF. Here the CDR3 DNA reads TGTGCCAGCAGCTTAGTGGTCTCCCCGAGGGATACGCAGTATTTT.

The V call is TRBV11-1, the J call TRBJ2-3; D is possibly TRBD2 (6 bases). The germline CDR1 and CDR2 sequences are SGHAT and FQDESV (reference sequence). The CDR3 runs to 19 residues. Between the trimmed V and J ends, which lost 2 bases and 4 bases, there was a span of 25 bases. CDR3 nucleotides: TGTGCCAGCAGCTTACTTCATTTAATAGGCGGGGAAGTCTCAGATACGCAGTATTTT. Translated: CASSLLHLIGGEVSDTQYF. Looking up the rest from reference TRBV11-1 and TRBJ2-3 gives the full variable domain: EAEVAQSPRYKITEKSQAVAFWCDPISGHATLYWYRQILGQGPELLVQFQDESVVDDSQLPKDRFSAERLKGVDSTLKIQPAELGDSAMYLCASSLLHLIGGEVSDTQYFGPGTRLTVL.

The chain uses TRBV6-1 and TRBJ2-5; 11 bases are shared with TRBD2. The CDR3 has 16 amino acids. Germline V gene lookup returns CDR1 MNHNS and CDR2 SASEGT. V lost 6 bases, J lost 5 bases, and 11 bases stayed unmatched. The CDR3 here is CASSRLAGGPGETQYF. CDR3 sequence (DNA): TGTGCCAGCAGCCGTTTAGCGGGAGGGCCTGGGGAGACCCAGTACTTC.

The CDR3 DNA follows: TGTGCCAGCAACCTCGGACAGGGCCAGCCCCAGCATTTT. Protein product: CASNLGQGQPQHF. This chain uses TRBV12-3 or TRBV12-4 with TRBJ1-5, with 8 nucleotides matching TRBD1. With V trimmed by 7 bases and J by 7 bases, 6 bases remained unmatched. This CDR3 is 13 amino acids long.

Written as DNA, the CDR3 is TGTGCCAGCAGCCTGAGGCTAGCGGGAGCGGCAGATACGCAGTATTTT. Translating it yields CASSLRLAGAADTQYF. V gene TRBV7-2 combines with J gene TRBJ2-3; TRBD2 aligns across 10 bases. The CDR3 sequence is 16 residues long. Germline CDR1 is SGHTA and CDR2 is FQGNSA. The V and J ends lost 5 bases and 4 bases, in that order; junction bases with no gene match: 9.

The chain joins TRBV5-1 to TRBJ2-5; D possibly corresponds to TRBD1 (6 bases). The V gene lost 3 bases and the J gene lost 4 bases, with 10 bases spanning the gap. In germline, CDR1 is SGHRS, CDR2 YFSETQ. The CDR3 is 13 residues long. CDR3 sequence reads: CASSSTGSETQYF. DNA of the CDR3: TGCGCCAGCAGCTCAACAGGGTCAGAGACCCAGTACTTC.

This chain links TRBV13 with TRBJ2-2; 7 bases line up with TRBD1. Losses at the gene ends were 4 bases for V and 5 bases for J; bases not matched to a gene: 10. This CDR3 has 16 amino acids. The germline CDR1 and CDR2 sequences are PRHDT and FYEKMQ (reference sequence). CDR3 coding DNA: TGTGCCAGCAGCTACCGACAGGGAAGAGGTACCGGGGAGCTGTTTTTT. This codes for CASSYRQGRGTGELFF.

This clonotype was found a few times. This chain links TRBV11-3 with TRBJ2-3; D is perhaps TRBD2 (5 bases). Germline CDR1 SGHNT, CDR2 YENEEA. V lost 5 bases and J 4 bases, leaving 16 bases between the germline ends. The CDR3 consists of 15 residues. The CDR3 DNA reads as TGTGCCAGCAGCGCGCGCGAGGGATATGCAGATACGCAGTATTTT. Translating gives CASSAREGYADTQYF.

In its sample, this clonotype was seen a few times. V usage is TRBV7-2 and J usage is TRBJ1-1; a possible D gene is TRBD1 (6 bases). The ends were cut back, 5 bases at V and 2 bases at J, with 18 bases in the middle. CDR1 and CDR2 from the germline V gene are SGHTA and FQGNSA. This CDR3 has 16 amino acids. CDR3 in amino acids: CASSPTPQTGNTEAFF. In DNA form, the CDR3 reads TGTGCCAGCAGCCCCACGCCCCAGACAGGAAACACTGAAGCTTTCTTT. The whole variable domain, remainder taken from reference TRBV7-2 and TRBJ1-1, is GAGVSQSPSNKVTEKGKDVELRCDPISGHTALYWYRQSLGQGLEFLIYFQGNSAPDKSGLPSDRFSAERTGGSVSTLTIQRTQQEDSAVYLCASSPTPQTGNTEAFFGQGTRLTVV.